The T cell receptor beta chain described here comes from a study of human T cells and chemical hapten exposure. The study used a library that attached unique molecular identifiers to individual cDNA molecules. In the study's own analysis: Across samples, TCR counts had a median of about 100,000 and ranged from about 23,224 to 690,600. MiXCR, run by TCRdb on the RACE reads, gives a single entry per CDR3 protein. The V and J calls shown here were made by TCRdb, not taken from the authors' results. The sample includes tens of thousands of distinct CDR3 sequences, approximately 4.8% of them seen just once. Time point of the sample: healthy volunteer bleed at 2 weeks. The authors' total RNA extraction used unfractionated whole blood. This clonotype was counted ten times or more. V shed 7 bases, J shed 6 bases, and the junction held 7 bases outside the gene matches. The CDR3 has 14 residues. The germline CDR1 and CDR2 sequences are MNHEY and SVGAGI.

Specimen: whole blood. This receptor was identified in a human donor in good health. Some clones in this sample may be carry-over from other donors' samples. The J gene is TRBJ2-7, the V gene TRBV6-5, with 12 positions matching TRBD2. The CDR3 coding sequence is TGTGCCAGCACGAGACTAGCGGGAGAGGCCGAGCAGTACTTC. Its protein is CASTRLAGEAEQYF.